This paragraph reports one TCR beta chain. Sequencing was performed with immunoSEQ multiplex PCR; in TCRdb, only in-frame clones are kept and a portion is missing. The sample lists 2 million to 2.5 million clones; 95% were seen once. Negatively enriched CD4+ T cells were divided by CD45RA into naive and memory. This entry comes from a study of shared clonotypes between healthy human individuals. The CDR3 covers 13 residues. V was clipped by 1 base and J by 1 base, with 5 bases between them. Germline V CDR1 and CDR2: SGHNT, YYREEE (reference sequence). The chain has TRBV5-4 and TRBJ1-2; D unresolved. The material sequenced was naive CD4+ T cells sorted from blood. The subset: CD45RA+ positively selected. This clonotype originated in a man between 18 and 29 years old in good health. The CDR3 sequence is CASSLWGNYGYTF. CDR3 coding DNA: TGTGCCAGCAGCTTGTGGGGTAACTATGGCTACACCTTC.